These T cell receptor beta chains were read from a single sample in a study of T cells after yellow fever vaccination. MiXCR, applied by TCRdb to the 5' RACE reads, yields one record per CDR3 protein. This table has about 42,000 distinct CDR3 sequences, 6% to 7% appearing once. Sequencing used PBMCs, either bulk or a sorted T-cell subset (CD4+, CD8+, memory, or dextramer-sorted; not recorded which), obtained 45 days after the yellow fever booster vaccination. The receptors derive from a man aged 30 to 39 who received the YFV17D yellow fever vaccine. CDR3s include the opening cysteine and the closing phenylalanine or tryptophan. The order of the fields is J gene, D gene, clone size, V gene, CDR3 DNA, CDR3 protein. A D gene is named only where the DNA matches it firmly. Part of the rows lack a size; the others show once, few, many or a class for expanded clones.

j_gene: TRBJ1-2; d_gene: NA; abundance: NA; v_gene: TRBV7-2; CDR3nt: TGTGCCAGCAGCCCCGGGGGCCAAGCAACGGCCTCAAGGGGCTACACCTTC; CDR3aa: CASSPGGQATASRGYTF
j_gene: TRBJ2-1; d_gene: NA; abundance: few; v_gene: TRBV29-1; CDR3nt: TGCAGCGTGAGGGGGTGGGAGGGCGGATCCTACAATGAGCAGTTCTTC; CDR3aa: CSVRGWEGGSYNEQFF
j_gene: TRBJ1-2; d_gene: NA; abundance: many; v_gene: TRBV12-3/TRBV12-4; CDR3nt: TGTGCCAGCAGTTTCGGGCAGGGAATAGGAGGCTACACCTTC; CDR3aa: CASSFGQGIGGYTF
j_gene: TRBJ2-1; d_gene: NA; abundance: many; v_gene: TRBV20-1; CDR3nt: TGCAGTGCTCCCGTGATAGCCTACAATGAGCAGTTCTTC; CDR3aa: CSAPVIAYNEQFF
j_gene: TRBJ2-1; d_gene: TRBD2; abundance: many; v_gene: TRBV7-2; CDR3nt: TGTGCCAGCAGAAAATCTAGCGGGAGGGAAGATGAGCAGTTCTTC; CDR3aa: CASRKSSGREDEQFF
j_gene: TRBJ2-7; d_gene: NA; abundance: many; v_gene: TRBV19; CDR3nt: TGTGCCAGTAGTGAAGGACGGCTCGGAGCTAGCGAGCAGTACTTC; CDR3aa: CASSEGRLGASEQYF
j_gene: TRBJ2-1; d_gene: NA; abundance: NA; v_gene: TRBV5-4; CDR3nt: TGTGCCAGCAGCGGGGGGTCTGTGGCCTACAATGAGCAGTTCTTC; CDR3aa: CASSGGSVAYNEQFF
j_gene: TRBJ2-1; d_gene: TRBD2; abundance: many; v_gene: TRBV5-4; CDR3nt: TGTGCCAGCAGCTTGGCCAACAGCGGGAGCGGCAATGAGCAGTTCTTC; CDR3aa: CASSLANSGSGNEQFF
j_gene: TRBJ2-7; d_gene: NA; abundance: many; v_gene: TRBV4-3; CDR3nt: TGCGCCAGCAGCCAAGTTGCTGCAGGGAACTCCTACGAGCAGTACTTC; CDR3aa: CASSQVAAGNSYEQYF
j_gene: TRBJ2-7; d_gene: NA; abundance: NA; v_gene: TRBV6-2/TRBV6-3; CDR3nt: TGTGCCACCCAACGTGATTTGATTCCCTACGAGCAGTACTTC; CDR3aa: CATQRDLIPYEQYF
j_gene: TRBJ2-3; d_gene: TRBD1; abundance: few; v_gene: TRBV27; CDR3nt: TGTGCCAGCAGTTGGAGACAGGGGGGTACGCAGTATTTT; CDR3aa: CASSWRQGGTQYF
j_gene: TRBJ2-2; d_gene: NA; abundance: many; v_gene: TRBV11-3; CDR3nt: TGTGCCGCCGCCCGCGCCCGCCCGGAGATGGGGGCTACAGGGACCGGGGAGCTGTTTTTT; CDR3aa: CAAARARPEMGATGTGELFF
j_gene: TRBJ2-1; d_gene: NA; abundance: many; v_gene: TRBV20-1; CDR3nt: TGCAGTGCTAGCTACAATGAGCAGTTCTTC; CDR3aa: CSASYNEQFF
j_gene: TRBJ1-4; d_gene: TRBD1; abundance: many; v_gene: TRBV12-3/TRBV12-4; CDR3nt: TGTGCCAGCAGTCCCGGGACAGTAACTAATGAAAAACTGTTTTTT; CDR3aa: CASSPGTVTNEKLFF
j_gene: TRBJ2-2; d_gene: NA; abundance: many; v_gene: TRBV20-1; CDR3nt: TGCAGTGCCGCGACAGGGAACACCGGGGAGCTGTTTTTT; CDR3aa: CSAATGNTGELFF
j_gene: TRBJ2-7; d_gene: NA; abundance: NA; v_gene: TRBV4-1; CDR3nt: TGCGCCAGCAGCCTCCGGGACGGCTCCTACGAGCAGTACTTC; CDR3aa: CASSLRDGSYEQYF
j_gene: TRBJ1-5; d_gene: NA; abundance: few; v_gene: TRBV30; CDR3nt: TGTGCCTGGAGTGTCTTTAGTGATCAGCCCCAGCATTTT; CDR3aa: CAWSVFSDQPQHF
j_gene: TRBJ2-7; d_gene: TRBD2; abundance: many; v_gene: TRBV4-1; CDR3nt: TGCGCCAGCAGCCAGGGACTAGCGGGAGAAGTCTCCTACGAGCAGTACTTC; CDR3aa: CASSQGLAGEVSYEQYF
j_gene: TRBJ1-6; d_gene: NA; abundance: many; v_gene: TRBV19; CDR3nt: TGTGCCAGTAGAACCGGGACAAAAGCCCCCCTCCACTTT; CDR3aa: CASRTGTKAPLHF
j_gene: TRBJ2-1; d_gene: NA; abundance: many; v_gene: TRBV4-2; CDR3nt: TGTGCCAGCAGCCAAGATCTTTCGGTCGGGCTCAATGAGCAGTTCTTC; CDR3aa: CASSQDLSVGLNEQFF
j_gene: TRBJ2-3; d_gene: NA; abundance: few; v_gene: TRBV29-1; CDR3nt: TGCAGCGTTGAAAAAGGACACTACTCTAGCACAGATACGCAGTATTTT; CDR3aa: CSVEKGHYSSTDTQYF
j_gene: TRBJ1-6; d_gene: NA; abundance: few; v_gene: TRBV10-3; CDR3nt: TGTGCCATTCGCCCCACGGGCGATAATTCACCCCTCCACTTT; CDR3aa: CAIRPTGDNSPLHF
j_gene: TRBJ2-2; d_gene: NA; abundance: NA; v_gene: TRBV7-8; CDR3nt: TGTGCCAGCAGCCGTCTGGCGGGTGTGAACACCGGGGAGCTGTTTTTT; CDR3aa: CASSRLAGVNTGELFF
j_gene: TRBJ2-5; d_gene: TRBD2; abundance: many; v_gene: TRBV25-1; CDR3nt: TGTGCCAGCAGTGAACCGGGAGGTGACCCAGGTAGAGAGACCCAGTACTTC; CDR3aa: CASSEPGGDPGRETQYF
j_gene: TRBJ2-5; d_gene: TRBD1; abundance: few; v_gene: TRBV5-5; CDR3nt: TGTGCCAGCAGCTTTACAGGGGAAGAGACCCAGTACTTC; CDR3aa: CASSFTGEETQYF
j_gene: TRBJ1-5; d_gene: NA; abundance: many; v_gene: TRBV20-1; CDR3nt: TGCAGTGCTAGTCCCCCGGGGCCTGGGCAGCCCCAGCATTTT; CDR3aa: CSASPPGPGQPQHF
j_gene: TRBJ2-3; d_gene: TRBD2; abundance: many; v_gene: TRBV5-1; CDR3nt: TGCGCCAGCAGCTTCCAGCGGGAGACAGATACGCAGTATTTT; CDR3aa: CASSFQRETDTQYF
j_gene: TRBJ1-2; d_gene: NA; abundance: NA; v_gene: TRBV5-1; CDR3nt: TGCGCCAGCAGCTTGGATCGGCAGGGTTTCTACACCTTC; CDR3aa: CASSLDRQGFYTF
j_gene: TRBJ2-4; d_gene: TRBD1; abundance: NA; v_gene: TRBV5-6; CDR3nt: TGTGCCAGCAGCTTCCGGACAGGGGGCTTCGCCAAAAACATTCAGTACTTC; CDR3aa: CASSFRTGGFAKNIQYF
j_gene: TRBJ2-2; d_gene: NA; abundance: many; v_gene: TRBV12-3/TRBV12-4; CDR3nt: TGTGCCAGCCGATTGCGGTACACCGGGGAGCTGTTTTTT; CDR3aa: CASRLRYTGELFF
j_gene: TRBJ2-3; d_gene: NA; abundance: NA; v_gene: TRBV6-2/TRBV6-3; CDR3nt: TGTGCCAGCAGTCCCAGGGGGGAGACAGATACGCAGTATTTT; CDR3aa: CASSPRGETDTQYF
j_gene: TRBJ2-1; d_gene: NA; abundance: many; v_gene: TRBV20-1; CDR3nt: TGCAGTGCTAAACCCTCACCTGTAAATGAGCAGTTCTTC; CDR3aa: CSAKPSPVNEQFF
j_gene: TRBJ2-7; d_gene: NA; abundance: many; v_gene: TRBV12-3/TRBV12-4; CDR3nt: TGTGCCAGCAGCCTTAGGGGGGGCTACGAGCAGTACTTC; CDR3aa: CASSLRGGYEQYF
j_gene: TRBJ2-1; d_gene: TRBD2; abundance: many; v_gene: TRBV7-2; CDR3nt: TGTGCCAGCAGCCCGACAGCGGGGTCCTACAATGAGCAGTTCTTC; CDR3aa: CASSPTAGSYNEQFF
j_gene: TRBJ2-3; d_gene: NA; abundance: many; v_gene: TRBV24-1; CDR3nt: TGTGCCACCAGTGATTTGTCGAGCGGGACAGATACGCAGTATTTT; CDR3aa: CATSDLSSGTDTQYF
j_gene: TRBJ2-7; d_gene: NA; abundance: many; v_gene: TRBV7-2; CDR3nt: TGTGCCAGCAGCATGGGACGGGTAGGGAGCGAGCAGTACTTC; CDR3aa: CASSMGRVGSEQYF
j_gene: TRBJ2-7; d_gene: NA; abundance: few; v_gene: TRBV7-2; CDR3nt: TGTGCCAGCAGCTTAGAGGTCGGTACCTACGAGCAGTACTTC; CDR3aa: CASSLEVGTYEQYF
j_gene: TRBJ2-1; d_gene: NA; abundance: NA; v_gene: TRBV19; CDR3nt: TGTGCCAGTACCACCGACTCGAGCTCCTACAATGAGCAGTTCTTC; CDR3aa: CASTTDSSSYNEQFF
j_gene: TRBJ2-7; d_gene: TRBD2; abundance: many; v_gene: TRBV6-5; CDR3nt: TGTGCCAGCAGTTTAGCGGGCACTCGGGAGCAGTACTTC; CDR3aa: CASSLAGTREQYF